This TCR beta chain was sequenced in a study of blood T cell repertoires in COVID-19. About the research overall: The samples span acute and convalescent COVID-19 from the United States, Italy and Spain. PBMCs, B-cell-depleted T cells, or T cells were the source of the cDNA or gDNA that made up the material.

This CDR3 has 14 residues. Per the germline V gene, CDR1 is SGHTS and CDR2 is YDEGEE. Deletions cut 4 bases from V and 3 bases from J, with 10 bases between. Authors' analysis steps: Reference gene primer amplification gave estimated nucleated cell counts. The data were produced by immunoSEQ multiplex PCR, yet TCRdb's version contains in-frame clones alone and is incomplete. V, J and clone size are taken as reported in that table, and D and trimming were inferred from the DNA itself. The repertoire holds about 350,000 clones, with about 88% as singletons. Patients in Seattle were enrolled during active infection, then followed longitudinally.

The sample consisted of peripheral blood. The chain employs TRBV5-8 and TRBJ1-4, with D hard to call. This sequence was found in a woman in her sixties with COVID-19, enrolled during active disease. CDR3 loop: CASSHRLANEKLFF. CDR3 sequence (DNA): TGTGCCAGCAGCCACCGGTTAGCTAATGAAAAACTGTTTTTT.